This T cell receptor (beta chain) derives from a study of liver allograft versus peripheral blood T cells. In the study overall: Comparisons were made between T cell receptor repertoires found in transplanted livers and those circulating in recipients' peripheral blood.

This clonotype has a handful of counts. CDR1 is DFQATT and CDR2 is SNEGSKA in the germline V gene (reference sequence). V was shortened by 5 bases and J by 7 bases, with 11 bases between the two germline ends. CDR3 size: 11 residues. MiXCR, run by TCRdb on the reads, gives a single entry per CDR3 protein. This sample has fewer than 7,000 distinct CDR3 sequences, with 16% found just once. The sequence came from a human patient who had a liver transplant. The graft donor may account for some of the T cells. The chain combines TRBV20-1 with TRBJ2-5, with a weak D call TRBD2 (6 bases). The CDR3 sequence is CSAAGGRTQYF. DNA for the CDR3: TGCAGTGCTGCCGGGGGACGGACCCAGTACTTC.